This T cell receptor beta chain was recorded in a study of T-cell memory formation after mild COVID-19. Study-wide context: Each donor largely had its own TCR clusters. The study, taken as a whole, reports: The finding that pre-infection memory included some responding clones suggested that cross-reactive memory joined. Clones contracting over day 15 to 85 were CD4/CD8 balanced, with later expanders leaning CD4+.

CDR1 is LGHNA and CDR2 is YSLEER in the germline V gene. The CDR3 has 16 residues. With V trimmed by 4 bases and J by 2 bases, 8 bases remained unmatched. From 5'RACE with constant-segment primers came TCR alpha and TCR beta cDNA libraries that carried sample barcodes and UMIs. One entry per CDR3 protein, called by TCRdb with MiXCR from the 5' RACE reads. The data hold about half a million distinct CDR3 sequences, with around a sixth observed a single time. Concerning this clonotype: Its target is not known.

The chain employs TRBV4-3 and TRBJ2-7; 10 nucleotides agree with TRBD2. The clonotype was recovered from an adult woman who had mild COVID-19 (a few samples of this study predate the infection). Cell type and time point are not known. Sequences were obtained from PBMCs or a T cell subset sorted from them (not recorded which). As DNA, the CDR3 is TGCGCCAGCAGCCCGAGCACTAGCGGGATTCCCTACGAGCAGTACTTC. It codes for CASSPSTSGIPYEQYF.